One and the same sample provided the 18 T cell receptor beta chains below, sequenced in a study of CD8 T cells in Susac syndrome. RNA was extracted with the RNeasy kit, and a quantity of roughly 0.5 to 1 ug was reverse transcribed using random hexamers. TCRdb redid the calling of the immunoSEQ multiplex PCR reads with MiXCR, one entry per CDR3 protein. The sample includes some 200,000 distinct CDR3 sequences, approximately 94% of them seen just once. Specimen: CD4+ T cells from PBMCs. These receptors were taken from a human donor with Susac syndrome.

The chain uses TRBV2 and TRBJ2-4, with D possibly TRBD2 on 5 matching bases. V was clipped by 5 bases and J by 5 bases, with 13 bases between them. The germline gives CDR1 SNHLY, CDR2 FYNNEI. The CDR3 has 14 residues. CDR3 sequence reads: CASSPRTRENIQYF. In nucleotides, the CDR3 is TGTGCCAGCAGTCCCCGAACGAGGGAAAACATTCAGTACTTC. The full variable domain, rest sourced from reference TRBV2 and TRBJ2-4, is EPEVTQTPSHQVTQMGQEVILRCVPISNHLYFYWYRQILGQKVEFLVSFYNNEISEKSEIFDDQFSVERPDGSNFTLKIRSTKLEDSAMYFCASSPRTRENIQYFGAGTRLSVL.

This clonotype was observed a single time. V usage is TRBV5-6 and J usage is TRBJ2-3, with 9 bases fitting TRBD2. The CDR3 length is 16 residues. The V gene end was trimmed by 1 base and the J gene end by 12 bases; junction bases not matched to a gene: 15. Looked up from germline, CDR1 is SGHDT and CDR2 is YYEEEE. CDR3 residues: CASSLRRSLAGTNQYF. Here the CDR3 DNA reads TGTGCCAGCAGCTTGAGGAGAAGCCTAGCGGGGACCAATCAGTATTTT.

The chain employs TRBV4-1 and TRBJ1-3; 7 bases align to TRBD1. The CDR3 spans 18 residues. V shed 2 bases, J shed 4 bases, and the junction held 14 bases outside the gene matches. Germline V CDR1 and CDR2: MGHRA, YSYEKL. The chain's CDR3 is CASSQIPPRQGLGNTIYF. The CDR3 DNA follows: TGCGCCAGCAGCCAAATTCCCCCCCGACAGGGTCTCGGAAACACCATATATTTT.

This sequence joins TRBV24-1 and TRBJ2-2; D may match TRBD1 or TRBD2 (5 bases each). The CDR3 sequence is 13 residues long. Per germline, CDR1 KGHDR and CDR2 SFDVKD. V lost 9 bases and J 1 base, leaving 8 bases between the germline ends. In nucleotides, the CDR3 is TGTGCCACCGGGACGGGGAACACCGGGGAGCTGTTTTTT. It codes for CATGTGNTGELFF.

The J gene is TRBJ1-2, the V gene TRBV12-3 or TRBV12-4, with D possibly being TRBD1 (6 bases). V lost 6 bases, J lost 1 base, and 15 bases lay in between. The CDR3 loop spans 15 amino acids. The CDR3 nucleotides are TGTGCCAGCAGGGCCGGGACATCCCTTAACTATGGCTACACCTTC. As protein: CASRAGTSLNYGYTF.

This chain joins TRBV2 and TRBJ2-5; possible D gene TRBD2, 5 bases. The CDR3 runs to 15 residues. Germline V gene lookup returns CDR1 SNHLY and CDR2 FYNNEI. V lost 5 bases, J lost 2 bases, and 15 bases lay in between. CDR3 in amino acids: CASSQEVARQETQYF. The CDR3 DNA follows: TGTGCCAGCAGTCAAGAAGTAGCGCGGCAAGAGACCCAGTACTTC.

This rearrangement joins TRBV12-3 or TRBV12-4 to TRBJ2-2; a weak D match, TRBD2 (5 bases). The CDR3 consists of 15 residues. The V end was cut by 6 bases, the J end by 6 bases, with 17 bases between. The CDR3 region has the DNA TGTGCCAGCAGGGGGATAGGGAGTTACGCCGGGGAGCTGTTTTTT. Its protein is CASRGIGSYAGELFF.

The chain joins TRBV5-1 to TRBJ2-5, with 13 nucleotides matching TRBD2. The germline V gene encodes CDR1 SGHRS and CDR2 YFSETQ. Trimming removed 4 bases from V and 3 bases from J; junction bases left unmatched: 6. CDR3 size: 16 residues. Here the CDR3 DNA reads TGCGCCAGCAGCCCCCGTGGACTAGCGGGGGAAGAGACCCAGTACTTC. This sequence encodes CASSPRGLAGEETQYF.

The rearrangement joins TRBV29-1 to TRBJ2-7; TRBD1 agrees at 9 bases. Germline CDR1 is SQVTM and CDR2 is ANQGSEA. The CDR3 runs 13 residues. The junction had 4 bases not matched to a gene; V was cut back by 6 bases and J by 1 base. CDR3 region: CSVSGTGSYEQYF. The DNA for the CDR3 is TGCAGCGTATCCGGGACAGGGTCCTACGAGCAGTACTTC.

The rearrangement links TRBV7-9 to TRBJ1-2; 10 bases are shared with TRBD1. Germline CDR1 and CDR2: SEHNR and FQNEAQ (reference sequence). V was pared by 1 base and J by 8 bases, with 7 bases of the junction left unmatched. The CDR3 sequence is 15 residues long. CDR3 DNA sequence: TGTGCCAGCAGCTTAGGATACGGGACAGGGGAAGGCTACACCTTC. It specifies CASSLGYGTGEGYTF.

This clonotype was seen only a few times. The chain employs TRBV30 and TRBJ2-5, with D possibly being TRBD1 or TRBD2 (5 bases each). CDR1 is GTSNPN and CDR2 is SVGIG in the germline V gene (reference sequence). There are 11 residues in the CDR3. The V gene lost 3 bases and the J gene lost 3 bases, with 5 bases spanning the gap. The CDR3, as DNA: TGTGCCTGGAGGGGGGAAGAGACCCAGTACTTC. Its protein is CAWRGEETQYF.

The chain links TRBV5-1 to TRBJ1-2; possibly TRBD1 for D (5 bases). This CDR3 contains 14 residues. CDR1 SGHRS and CDR2 YFSETQ come from the germline V gene. Trimming took 0 bases from V and 7 from J, leaving 13 bases between them. The CDR3 DNA reads as TGCGCCAGCAGCTTGGGTTCAGGGCGAGGTGGCTACACCTTC. It is translated as CASSLGSGRGGYTF.

The rearrangement links TRBV29-1 to TRBJ2-7, with D possibly called TRBD1 or TRBD2 (7 bases each). Germline CDR1 is SQVTM and CDR2 is ANQGSEA. The CDR3 sequence is 14 residues long. Trimming shortened V by 1 base and J by 5 bases, and 15 bases separated the two germline ends. Here the CDR3 DNA reads TGCAGCGTTGAAGCCCAGGGGGGGTGGAACGAGCAGTACTTC. Its translation is CSVEAQGGWNEQYF.

The chain joins TRBV9 to TRBJ2-2; weak D call: TRBD2 (5 bases). V was shortened by 2 bases and J by 7 bases, with 9 bases between the two germline ends. The CDR3 is 13 amino acids. CDR1 is SGDLS and CDR2 is YYNGEE in the germline V gene. This chain's CDR3 is CASSVTEGGELFF. CDR3 sequence (DNA): TGTGCCAGCAGCGTTACTGAGGGCGGGGAGCTGTTTTTT.

The chain has TRBV19 and TRBJ1-2; no reliable D call. The V end was cut by 1 base, the J end by 7 bases, with 4 bases between. This CDR3 has 11 residues. Germline V CDR1 and CDR2: LNHDA, SQIVND (reference sequence). This CDR3 is CASSIGGGYTF. Here the CDR3 DNA reads TGTGCCAGTAGTATAGGAGGTGGCTACACCTTC.

The CDR3 DNA reads TGTGCCAGCAGTGGACTGACCTACGAGCAGTACTTC. It encodes CASSGLTYEQYF. The gene calls are TRBV6-5 and TRBJ2-7, with D possibly matching TRBD2 (5 bases). Looked up from germline, CDR1 is MNHEY and CDR2 is SVGAGI. The ends were cut back, 5 bases at V and 2 bases at J, with 7 bases in the middle. The CDR3 runs to 12 residues.

The V call is TRBV5-1, the J call TRBJ1-1, with 12 bases matching TRBD1. Looked up from germline, CDR1 is SGHRS and CDR2 is YFSETQ. V trimming: 1 base; J trimming: 0 bases; junction bases outside the gene matches: 4. The CDR3 runs to 17 residues. CDR3 in DNA: TGCGCCAGCAGCTTGATGGGACAGGGGGCCCTGAACACTGAAGCTTTCTTT. It codes for CASSLMGQGALNTEAFF.

V and J are TRBV5-1 and TRBJ2-7; 8 bases map to TRBD1. The germline V gene encodes CDR1 SGHRS and CDR2 YFSETQ. There are 14 residues in the CDR3. Germline trimming cut 3 bases from V and 3 bases from J; bases unmatched to any gene: 5. CDR3 DNA sequence: TGCGCCAGCAGCTGGGACAGGCCGGACTACGAGCAGTACTTC. Translated: CASSWDRPDYEQYF. The full variable domain, in which reference TRBV5-1 and TRBJ2-7 provide the parts outside the CDR3, is KAGVTQTPRYLIKTRGQQVTLSCSPISGHRSVSWYQQTPGQGLQFLFEYFSETQRNKGNFPGRFSGRQFSNSRSEMNVSTLELGDSALYLCASSWDRPDYEQYFGPGTRLTVT.